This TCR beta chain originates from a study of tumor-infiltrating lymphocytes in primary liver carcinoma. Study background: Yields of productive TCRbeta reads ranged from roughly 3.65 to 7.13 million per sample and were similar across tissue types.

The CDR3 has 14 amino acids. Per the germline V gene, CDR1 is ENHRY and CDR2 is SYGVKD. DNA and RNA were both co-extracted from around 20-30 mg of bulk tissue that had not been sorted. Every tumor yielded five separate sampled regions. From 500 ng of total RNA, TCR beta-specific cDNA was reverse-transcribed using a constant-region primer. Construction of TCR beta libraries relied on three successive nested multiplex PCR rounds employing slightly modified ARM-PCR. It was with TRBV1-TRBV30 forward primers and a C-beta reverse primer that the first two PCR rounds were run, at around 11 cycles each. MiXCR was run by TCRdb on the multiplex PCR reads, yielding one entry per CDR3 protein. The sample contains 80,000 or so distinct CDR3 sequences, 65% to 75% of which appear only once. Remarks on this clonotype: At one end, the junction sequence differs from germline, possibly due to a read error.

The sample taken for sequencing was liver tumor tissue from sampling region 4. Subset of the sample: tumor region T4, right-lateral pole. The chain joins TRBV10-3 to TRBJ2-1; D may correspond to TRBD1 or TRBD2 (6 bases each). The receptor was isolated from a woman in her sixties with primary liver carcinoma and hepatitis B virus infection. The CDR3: CAIDEGNSGSGQFF. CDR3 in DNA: TGTGCCATCGATGAGGGAAATAGCGGTTCTGGACAGTTCTTT.